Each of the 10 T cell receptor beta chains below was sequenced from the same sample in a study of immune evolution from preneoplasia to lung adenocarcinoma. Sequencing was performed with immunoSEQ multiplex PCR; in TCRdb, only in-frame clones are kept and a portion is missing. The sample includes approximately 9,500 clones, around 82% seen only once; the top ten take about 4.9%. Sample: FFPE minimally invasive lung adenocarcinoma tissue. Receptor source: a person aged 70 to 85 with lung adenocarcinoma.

CDR3 sequence reads: CASKPDSNTEAFF. The CDR3 DNA reads TGTGCCAGTAAACCCGACAGCAACACTGAAGCTTTCTTT. This sequence joins TRBV6-6 and TRBJ1-1, with D tentatively TRBD1 (5 bases). Germline CDR1 reads MNHNY; CDR2 reads SVGAGI (reference sequence). Trimming stripped 9 bases from V and 2 bases from J, with 13 bases between. There are 13 residues in the CDR3.

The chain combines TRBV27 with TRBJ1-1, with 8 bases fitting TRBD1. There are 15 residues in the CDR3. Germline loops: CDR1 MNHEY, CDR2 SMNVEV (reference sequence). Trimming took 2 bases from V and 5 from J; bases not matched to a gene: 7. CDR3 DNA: TGTGCCAGCAGTTTAGGACAGGGTTTTAGGACTGAAGCTTTCTTT. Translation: CASSLGQGFRTEAFF.

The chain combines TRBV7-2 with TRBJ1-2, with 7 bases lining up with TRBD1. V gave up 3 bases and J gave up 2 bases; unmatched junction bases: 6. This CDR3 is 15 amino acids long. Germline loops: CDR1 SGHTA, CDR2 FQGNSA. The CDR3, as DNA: TGTGCCAGCAGCTTCCTGGGACAGAGAAACTATGGCTACACCTTC. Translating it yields CASSFLGQRNYGYTF.

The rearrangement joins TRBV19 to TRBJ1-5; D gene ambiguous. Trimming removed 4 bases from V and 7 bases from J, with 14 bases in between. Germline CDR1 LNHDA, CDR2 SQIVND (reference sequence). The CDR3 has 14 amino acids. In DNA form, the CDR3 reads TGTGCCAGTAGTAGCCCGTCCTACGGGCAGCCCCAGCATTTT. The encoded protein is CASSSPSYGQPQHF.

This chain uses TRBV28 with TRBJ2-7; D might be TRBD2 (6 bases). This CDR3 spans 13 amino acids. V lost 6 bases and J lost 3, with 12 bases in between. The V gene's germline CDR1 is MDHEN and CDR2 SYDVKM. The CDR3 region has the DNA TGTGCCAGCAGCGACTACGGGGGCTACGAGCAGTACTTC. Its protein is CASSDYGGYEQYF.

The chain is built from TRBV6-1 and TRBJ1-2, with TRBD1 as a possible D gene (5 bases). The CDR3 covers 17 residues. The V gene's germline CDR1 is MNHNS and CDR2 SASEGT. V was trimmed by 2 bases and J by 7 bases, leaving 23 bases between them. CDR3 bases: TGTGCCAGCAGTGAATCAGCGGGGGGGGGATTCACAGGTGGCTACACCTTC. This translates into CASSESAGGGFTGGYTF.

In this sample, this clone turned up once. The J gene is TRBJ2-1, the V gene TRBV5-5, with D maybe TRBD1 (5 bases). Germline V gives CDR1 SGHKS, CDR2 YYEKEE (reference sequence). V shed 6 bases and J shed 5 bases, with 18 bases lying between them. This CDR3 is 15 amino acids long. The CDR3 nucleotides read TGTGCCAGCATCCTTGATGGGGCATGGGACAATGAGCAGTTCTTC. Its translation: CASILDGAWDNEQFF. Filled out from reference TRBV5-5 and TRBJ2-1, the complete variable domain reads DAGVTQSPTHLIKTRGQQVTLRCSPISGHKSVSWYQQVLGQGPQFIFQYYEKEERGRGNFPDRFSARQFPNYSSELNVNALLLGDSALYLCASILDGAWDNEQFFGPGTRLTVL.

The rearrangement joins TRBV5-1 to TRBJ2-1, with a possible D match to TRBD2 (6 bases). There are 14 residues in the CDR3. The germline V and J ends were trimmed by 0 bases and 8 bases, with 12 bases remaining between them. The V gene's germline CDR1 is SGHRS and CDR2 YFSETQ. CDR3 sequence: CASSLGPGGYEQFF. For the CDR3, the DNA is TGCGCCAGCAGCTTGGGCCCCGGGGGTTATGAGCAGTTCTTC. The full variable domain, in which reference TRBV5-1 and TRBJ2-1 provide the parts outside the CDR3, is KAGVTQTPRYLIKTRGQQVTLSCSPISGHRSVSWYQQTPGQGLQFLFEYFSETQRNKGNFPGRFSGRQFSNSRSEMNVSTLELGDSALYLCASSLGPGGYEQFFGPGTRLTVL.

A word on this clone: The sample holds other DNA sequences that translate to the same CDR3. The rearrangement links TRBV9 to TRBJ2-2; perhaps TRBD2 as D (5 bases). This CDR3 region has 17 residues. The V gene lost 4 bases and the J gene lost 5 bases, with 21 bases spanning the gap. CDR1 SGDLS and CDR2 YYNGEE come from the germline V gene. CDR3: CASSPSLALDFTGELFF. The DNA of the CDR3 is TGTGCCAGCAGCCCTTCCCTAGCACTAGACTTTACCGGGGAGCTGTTTTTT.

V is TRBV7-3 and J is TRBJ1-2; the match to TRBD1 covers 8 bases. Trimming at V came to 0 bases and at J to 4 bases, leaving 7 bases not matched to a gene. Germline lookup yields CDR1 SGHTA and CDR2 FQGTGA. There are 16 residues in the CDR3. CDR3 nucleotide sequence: TGTGCCAGCAGCTTAACTCCCGGACAGGGCTTCTATGGCTACACCTTC. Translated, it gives CASSLTPGQGFYGYTF.